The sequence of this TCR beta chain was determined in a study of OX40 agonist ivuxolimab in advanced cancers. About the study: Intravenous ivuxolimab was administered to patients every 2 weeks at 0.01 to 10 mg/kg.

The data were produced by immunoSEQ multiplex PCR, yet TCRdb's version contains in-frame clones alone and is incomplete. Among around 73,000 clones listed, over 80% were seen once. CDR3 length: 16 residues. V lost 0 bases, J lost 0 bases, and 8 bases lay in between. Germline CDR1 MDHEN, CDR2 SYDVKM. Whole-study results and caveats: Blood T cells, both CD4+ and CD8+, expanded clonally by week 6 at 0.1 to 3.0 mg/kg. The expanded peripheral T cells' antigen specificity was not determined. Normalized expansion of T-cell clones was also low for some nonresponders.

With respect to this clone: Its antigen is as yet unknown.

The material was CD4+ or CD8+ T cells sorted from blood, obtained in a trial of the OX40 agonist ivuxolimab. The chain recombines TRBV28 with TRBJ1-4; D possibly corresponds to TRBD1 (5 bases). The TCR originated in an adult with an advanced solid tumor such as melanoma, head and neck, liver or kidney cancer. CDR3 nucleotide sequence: TGTGCCAGCAGTTTATGGGGACTAGCAACTAATGAAAAACTGTTTTTT. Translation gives CASSLWGLATNEKLFF.